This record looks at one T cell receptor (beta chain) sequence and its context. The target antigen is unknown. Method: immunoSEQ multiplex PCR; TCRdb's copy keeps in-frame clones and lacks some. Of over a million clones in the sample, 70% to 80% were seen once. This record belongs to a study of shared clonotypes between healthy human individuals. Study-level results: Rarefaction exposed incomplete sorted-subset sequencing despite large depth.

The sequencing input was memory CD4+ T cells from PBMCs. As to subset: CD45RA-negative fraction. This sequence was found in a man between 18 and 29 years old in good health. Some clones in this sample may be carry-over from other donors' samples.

The CDR3 nucleotides are TGCAGCGCCGTTTCAGGCGGAGATTATACGCAGTATTTT. Amino acid sequence: CSAVSGGDYTQYF. This rearrangement joins TRBV29-1 to TRBJ2-3; the D is unclear. The V end lost 7 bases, the J end lost 7 bases, and 18 bases lay between the germline ends. The CDR3 has 13 amino acids. The germline CDR1 and CDR2 sequences are SQVTM and ANQGSEA.